A single TCR beta chain is shown here with its context. Its target is unknown. The junction differs from germline at one of its ends, possibly a read error. These data belong to a study of post-analysis software for immune sequencing data. Study-wide points: Normalized Chao1 diversity in multiple sclerosis patients fell significantly below that of controls. Samples sharing a preparation batch grouped tightly together when assessed by F measure.

Included in the TCR beta cDNA libraries were unique molecular identifiers. T cells numbering roughly 1 to 10 million yielded a few hundred thousand cDNA molecules. TCRdb reprocessed the PCR reads with MiXCR, giving one entry per CDR3 protein. This sample has approximately 440,000 distinct CDR3 sequences, with less than 45% found just once. The source of this sequence is a girl between 10 and 17 years old with multiple sclerosis. Sequencing input: blood.

DNA for the CDR3: TGCAGTGCGATCGGGACAGGGGGCCCAGATGCGCAGTATTTT. Translating it yields CSAIGTGGPDAQYF. V gene TRBV20-1 combines with J gene TRBJ2-3, with TRBD1 identical over 12 bases. The CDR3 has 14 residues. The germline V gene has CDR1 DFQATT and CDR2 SNEGSKA (reference sequence).